Each of the 22 T cell receptor beta chains below was sequenced from the same sample in a study of blood T cell repertoires in COVID-19. TCRdb's table, derived via immunoSEQ multiplex PCR, lists solely in-frame clones and lacks some. The sample lists around 160,000 clones; 80% to 90% were seen once. The specimen sequenced was peripheral blood. All receptors come from a woman aged 55-70 years with COVID-19, enrolled during active disease.

This rearrangement joins TRBV6-1 to TRBJ2-1; 8 bases line up with TRBD2. Germline V CDR1 and CDR2: MNHNS, SASEGT. The junction had 12 bases not matched to a gene; V was cut back by 2 bases and J by 9 bases. The CDR3 sequence is 16 residues long. CDR3 bases: TGTGCCAGCAGTGAACGAAGGGGACTAGAACAATTTGAGCAGTTCTTC. Translated, it gives CASSERRGLEQFEQFF.

V usage is TRBV19 and J usage is TRBJ2-7; TRBD1 might be the D (6 bases). The CDR3 sequence is 14 residues long. CDR1 and CDR2 from the germline V gene are LNHDA and SQIVND (reference sequence). V gave up 4 bases and J gave up 2 bases, with 12 bases separating them. CDR3 protein: CASSKAGVAYEQYF. The DNA of the CDR3 is TGTGCCAGTAGTAAGGCAGGGGTGGCCTACGAGCAGTACTTC.

The chain couples TRBV4-1 to TRBJ2-7, with D maybe TRBD1 (5 bases). The germline V gene has CDR1 MGHRA and CDR2 YSYEKL. The CDR3 spans 19 residues. Trimming removed 3 bases from V and 3 bases from J, with 27 bases in between. CDR3 sequence (DNA): TGCGCCAGCAGCCAGGCATTGGGGCAGACCCTAACCGTAGACTACGAGCAGTACTTC. This translates into CASSQALGQTLTVDYEQYF.

The chain employs TRBV5-6 and TRBJ2-2, with D possibly being TRBD2 (6 bases). This CDR3 contains 16 residues. CDR1 and CDR2 (germline): SGHDT, YYEEEE. V shed 1 base and J shed 3 bases, with 13 bases lying between them. The CDR3: CASSLWRDSYTGELFF. CDR3 DNA: TGTGCCAGCAGCTTGTGGAGGGACTCCTACACCGGGGAGCTGTTTTTT.

In its sample, this clone was seen once. The genes are TRBV6-5 and TRBJ2-7; 9 bases are shared with TRBD1. Germline V gene data show CDR1 as MNHEY and CDR2 as SVGAGI. The length of the CDR3 is 15 residues. Unmatched junction bases numbered 7, after V lost 6 bases and J lost 1 base. This chain's CDR3 is CASSPGTGLSYEQYF. For the CDR3, the DNA is TGTGCCAGCAGCCCCGGGACAGGGCTATCCTACGAGCAGTACTTC.

The chain has TRBV2 and TRBJ1-1; D not resolved. The V end lost 4 bases, the J end lost 5 bases, and 14 bases lay between the germline ends. The CDR3 totals 14 residues. CDR1 SNHLY and CDR2 FYNNEI come from the germline V gene. The CDR3: CASSVPVRFTEAFF. The CDR3 DNA follows: TGTGCCAGCAGTGTTCCCGTTCGTTTTACTGAAGCTTTCTTT. The full variable domain, in which reference TRBV2 and TRBJ1-1 provide the parts outside the CDR3, is EPEVTQTPSHQVTQMGQEVILRCVPISNHLYFYWYRQILGQKVEFLVSFYNNEISEKSEIFDDQFSVERPDGSNFTLKIRSTKLEDSAMYFCASSVPVRFTEAFFGQGTRLTVV.

The chain is built from TRBV11-2 and TRBJ1-5; no definite D call. Germline loops: CDR1 SGHAT, CDR2 FQNNGV. The V gene lost 7 bases and the J gene lost 4 bases, with 14 bases spanning the gap. The CDR3 extends over 14 amino acids. The CDR3, as DNA: TGTGCCAGCACCTCCAGTAGCGTGAATCAGCCCCAGCATTTT. It specifies CASTSSSVNQPQHF.

V gene TRBV9 combines with J gene TRBJ2-3, with 14 nucleotides matching TRBD2. Germline V gene data show CDR1 as SGDLS and CDR2 as YYNGEE. This CDR3 has 16 residues. V was clipped by 0 bases and J by 4 bases; unmatched bases: 1. The CDR3, as DNA: TGTGCCAGCAGCGTAGAGGGACTAGCGGGAGCAGATACGCAGTATTTT. This codes for CASSVEGLAGADTQYF.

The gene calls are TRBV19 and TRBJ2-3; TRBD2 matches at 12 bases. Per the germline V gene, CDR1 is LNHDA and CDR2 is SQIVND (reference sequence). V lost 6 bases and J lost 4; bases outside the gene matches: 17. The CDR3 totals 19 residues. The CDR3 DNA sequence: TGTGCCAGTAGACTAACCCAAATGGCGGCTAGCGGGGGGGCAGATACGCAGTATTTT. It translates to CASRLTQMAASGGADTQYF.

The chain uses TRBV21-1 and TRBJ2-4; the DNA was not compared with TRBD1, the D call given in the table. TRBV21-1 is tagged as a pseudogene. The CDR3 extends over 18 amino acids. CDR3 sequence (DNA): TGTGCCAGCAGCAAACCGCTCCCAGGGAAAGGGGACAAAAACATTCAGTACTTC. Translated: CASSKPLPGKGDKNIQYF.

This clone showed up just a few times. This chain links TRBV5-1 with TRBJ1-1; the D is unclear. The germline CDR1 and CDR2 sequences are SGHRS and YFSETQ. The CDR3 covers 12 residues. Trimming took 2 bases from V and 1 from J, leaving 3 bases between them. The CDR3 is CASSLQNTEAFF. As DNA, the CDR3 is TGCGCCAGCAGCTTACAGAACACTGAAGCTTTCTTT.

This clone appeared once. The V gene is TRBV5-1, the J gene TRBJ2-1, with 15 bases lining up with TRBD2. V dropped 4 bases and J dropped 3; count of bases not matched to a gene: 5. There are 17 residues in the CDR3. The germline V gene encodes CDR1 SGHRS and CDR2 YFSETQ. The CDR3 reads CASSRGLAGGYYNEQFF. The DNA of the CDR3 is TGCGCCAGCAGCAGGGGACTAGCGGGGGGATACTACAATGAGCAGTTCTTC.

The chain combines TRBV30 with TRBJ1-6; 9 nucleotides match TRBD1. This CDR3 comprises 17 residues. With 1 base clipped from V and 4 bases from J, the junction kept 8 bases outside the gene matches. Germline lookup yields CDR1 GTSNPN and CDR2 SVGIG (reference sequence). CDR3 sequence reads: CAWSGDRTGAYNSPLHF. In DNA, the CDR3 is TGTGCCTGGAGTGGGGACAGGACAGGGGCGTATAATTCACCCCTCCACTTT.

The V gene is TRBV7-3, the J gene TRBJ2-7; TRBD2 agrees at 8 bases. There are 15 residues in the CDR3. J was trimmed by 5 bases and V by 3 bases; bases with no gene match: 9. Per germline, CDR1 SGHTA and CDR2 FQGTGA. CDR3 loop: CASSFSGDYKDEQYF. The DNA for the CDR3 is TGTGCCAGCAGCTTTAGCGGGGATTATAAGGACGAGCAGTACTTC.

The V and J genes are TRBV25-1 and TRBJ2-5; 9 bases line up with TRBD2. The CDR3 spans 16 residues. The V gene end was trimmed by 3 bases and the J gene end by 5 bases; junction bases not matched to a gene: 10. Germline loops: CDR1 MGHDK, CDR2 SYGVNS. The CDR3 bases are TGTGCCAGCAGTGAGCTCGGCGGGGGGGAAGGGGAGACCCAGTACTTC. Translation gives CASSELGGGEGETQYF.

The CDR3 protein is CASSFGAGSEQFF. For the CDR3, the DNA is TGTGCCAGCAGCTTCGGGGCGGGAAGTGAGCAGTTCTTC. The genes are TRBV7-3 and TRBJ2-1; TRBD2 is a possible D gene (6 bases). V was shortened by 3 bases and J by 9 bases, with 12 bases between the two germline ends. This CDR3 spans 13 amino acids. CDR1 and CDR2 from the germline V gene are SGHTA and FQGTGA.

V usage is TRBV9 and J usage is TRBJ1-2; tentative D call: TRBD1 (6 bases). This CDR3 comprises 16 residues. Trimming took off 6 bases at V and 1 base at J, with 19 bases between the two ends. Germline values: CDR1 SGDLS, CDR2 YYNGEE. The CDR3 DNA sequence: TGTGCCAGCACCGACCCCGGGGAGGGACATAACTATGGCTACACCTTC. It codes for CASTDPGEGHNYGYTF.

V is TRBV5-1 and J is TRBJ2-7, with D perhaps matching TRBD2 (6 bases). The CDR3 extends over 17 amino acids. V gave up 0 bases and J gave up 5 bases, with 21 bases separating them. In germline, CDR1 is SGHRS, CDR2 YFSETQ. The CDR3 is CASSLDPGLQGLDEQYF. In nucleotides, the CDR3 is TGCGCCAGCAGCTTGGATCCGGGACTGCAGGGTTTGGACGAGCAGTACTTC.

The rearrangement uses TRBV4-1 and TRBJ1-2; a weak D match, TRBD1 (6 bases). Germline V CDR1 and CDR2: MGHRA, YSYEKL. Trimming removed 0 bases at V and 3 bases at J, with 17 bases between. This CDR3 region has 17 residues. The CDR3 nucleotides are TGCGCCAGCAGCCAAGACTTGGGAACAGGGACCTACTATGGCTACACCTTC. Protein product: CASSQDLGTGTYYGYTF.

This clone was counted a single time. The chain carries TRBV7-9 and TRBJ1-1; D is perhaps TRBD1 (5 bases). The CDR3 is made up of 13 amino acids. Looked up from germline, CDR1 is SEHNR and CDR2 is FQNEAQ (reference sequence). Trimming shortened V by 4 bases and J by 8 bases, and 14 bases separated the two germline ends. CDR3 in amino acids: CASSSPSGLEAFF. For the CDR3, the DNA is TGTGCCAGCAGCTCACCCTCGGGACTCGAAGCTTTCTTT.

The chain recombines TRBV7-9 with TRBJ1-1, with D hard to call. Germline CDR1 SEHNR, CDR2 FQNEAQ (reference sequence). V shed 1 base and J shed 1 base, with 4 bases lying between them. The CDR3 sequence is 13 residues long. This chain's CDR3 is CASSLGRNTEAFF. In nucleotides, the CDR3 is TGTGCCAGCAGCTTAGGCAGGAACACTGAAGCTTTCTTT.

The chain is built from TRBV7-8 and TRBJ2-7, with D perhaps TRBD1 (6 bases). Germline values: CDR1 SGHVS, CDR2 FQNEAQ. V lost 1 base, J lost 1 base, and 11 bases lay in between. The CDR3 covers 15 residues. The CDR3: CASSLVSGTSYEQYF. The CDR3 DNA reads TGTGCCAGCAGCTTAGTTTCAGGGACATCCTACGAGCAGTACTTC.